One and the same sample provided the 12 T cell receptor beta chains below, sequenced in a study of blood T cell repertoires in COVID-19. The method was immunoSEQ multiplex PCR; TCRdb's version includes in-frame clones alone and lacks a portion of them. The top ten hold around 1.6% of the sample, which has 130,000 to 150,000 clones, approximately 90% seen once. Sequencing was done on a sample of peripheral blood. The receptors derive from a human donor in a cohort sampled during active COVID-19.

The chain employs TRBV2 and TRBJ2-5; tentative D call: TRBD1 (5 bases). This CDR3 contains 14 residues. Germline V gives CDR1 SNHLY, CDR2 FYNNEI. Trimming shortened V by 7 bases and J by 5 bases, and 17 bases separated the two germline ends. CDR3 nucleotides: TGTGCCAGCATGTACCTAGGGGTGGGGGAGACCCAGTACTTC. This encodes CASMYLGVGETQYF.

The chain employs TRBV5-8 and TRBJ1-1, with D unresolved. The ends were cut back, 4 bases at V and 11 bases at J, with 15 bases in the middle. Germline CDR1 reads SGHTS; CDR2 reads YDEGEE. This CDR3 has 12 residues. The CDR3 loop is CASSPPLGRAFF. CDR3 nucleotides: TGTGCCAGCAGCCCTCCACTAGGGAGGGCTTTCTTT.

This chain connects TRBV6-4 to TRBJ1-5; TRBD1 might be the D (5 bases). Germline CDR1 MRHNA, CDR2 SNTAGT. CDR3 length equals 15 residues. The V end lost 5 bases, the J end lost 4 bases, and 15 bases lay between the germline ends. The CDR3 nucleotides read TGTGCCAGCAGTCCCACAGGCGACTTTAATCAGCCCCAGCATTTT. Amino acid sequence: CASSPTGDFNQPQHF.

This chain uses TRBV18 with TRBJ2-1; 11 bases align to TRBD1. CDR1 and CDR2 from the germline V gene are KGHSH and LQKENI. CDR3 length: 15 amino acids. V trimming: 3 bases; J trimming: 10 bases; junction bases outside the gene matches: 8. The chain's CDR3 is CASSPGTGGTIEQFF. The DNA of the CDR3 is TGTGCCAGCTCACCGGGGACAGGGGGTACAATCGAGCAGTTCTTC. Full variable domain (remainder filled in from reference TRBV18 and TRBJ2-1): NAGVMQNPRHLVRRRGQEARLRCSPMKGHSHVYWYRQLPEEGLKFMVYLQKENIIDESGMPKERFSAEFPKEGPSILRIQQVVRGDSAAYFCASSPGTGGTIEQFFGPGTRLTVL.

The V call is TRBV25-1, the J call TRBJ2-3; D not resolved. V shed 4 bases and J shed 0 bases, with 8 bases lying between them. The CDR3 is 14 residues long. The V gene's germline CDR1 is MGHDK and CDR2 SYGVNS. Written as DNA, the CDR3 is TGTGCCAGCAGTGGGCTTGCTAGCACAGATACGCAGTATTTT. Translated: CASSGLASTDTQYF.

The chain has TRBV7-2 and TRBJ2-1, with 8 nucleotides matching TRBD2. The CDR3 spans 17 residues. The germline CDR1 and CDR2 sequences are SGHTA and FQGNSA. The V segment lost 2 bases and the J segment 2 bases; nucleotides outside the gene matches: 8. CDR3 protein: CASSLSAGGGAYNEQFF. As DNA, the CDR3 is TGTGCCAGCAGCTTATCTGCGGGGGGTGGGGCCTACAATGAGCAGTTCTTC. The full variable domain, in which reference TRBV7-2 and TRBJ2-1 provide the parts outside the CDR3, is GAGVSQSPSNKVTEKGKDVELRCDPISGHTALYWYRQSLGQGLEFLIYFQGNSAPDKSGLPSDRFSAERTGGSVSTLTIQRTQQEDSAVYLCASSLSAGGGAYNEQFFGPGTRLTVL.

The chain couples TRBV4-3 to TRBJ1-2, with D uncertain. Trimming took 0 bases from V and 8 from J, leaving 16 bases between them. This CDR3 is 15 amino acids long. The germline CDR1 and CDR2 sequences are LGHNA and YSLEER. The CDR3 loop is CASSQDWLTTMGYTF. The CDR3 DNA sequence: TGCGCCAGCAGCCAAGATTGGCTGACTACAATGGGCTACACCTTC.

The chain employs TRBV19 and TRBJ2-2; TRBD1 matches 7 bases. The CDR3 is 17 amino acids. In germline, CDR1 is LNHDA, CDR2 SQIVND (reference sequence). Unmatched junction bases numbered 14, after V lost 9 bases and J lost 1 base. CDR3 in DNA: TGTGCCAGCCGACAATTACAGGGGTTAAAGAACACCGGGGAGCTGTTTTTT. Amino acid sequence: CASRQLQGLKNTGELFF.

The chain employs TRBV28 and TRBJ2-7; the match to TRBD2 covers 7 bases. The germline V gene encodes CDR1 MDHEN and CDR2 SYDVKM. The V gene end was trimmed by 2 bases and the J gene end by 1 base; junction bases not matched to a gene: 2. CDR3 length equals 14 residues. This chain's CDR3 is CASSLAGDSYEQYF. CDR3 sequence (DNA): TGTGCCAGCAGTTTAGCGGGGGATTCCTACGAGCAGTACTTC. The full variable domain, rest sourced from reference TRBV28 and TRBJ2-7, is DVKVTQSSRYLVKRTGEKVFLECVQDMDHENMFWYRQDPGLGLRLIYFSYDVKMKEKGDIPEGYSVSREKKERFSLILESASTNQTSMYLCASSLAGDSYEQYFGPGTRLTVT.

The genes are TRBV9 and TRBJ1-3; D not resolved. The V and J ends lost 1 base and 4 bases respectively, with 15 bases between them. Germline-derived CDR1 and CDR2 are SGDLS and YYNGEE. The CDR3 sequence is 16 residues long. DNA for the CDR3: TGTGCCAGCAGCGTAAAGGGAGGTGCCTTCGGAAACACCATATATTTT. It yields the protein CASSVKGGAFGNTIYF.

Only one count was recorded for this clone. Here the CDR3 DNA reads TGTGCCAGCAGACAGGGGAGCAATCAGCCCCAGCATTTT. Residues: CASRQGSNQPQHF. The chain has TRBV7-8 and TRBJ1-5, with 7 bases that match TRBD1. Per germline, CDR1 SGHVS and CDR2 FQNEAQ. This CDR3 has 13 residues. With V trimmed by 6 bases and J by 1 base, 0 bases remained unmatched.

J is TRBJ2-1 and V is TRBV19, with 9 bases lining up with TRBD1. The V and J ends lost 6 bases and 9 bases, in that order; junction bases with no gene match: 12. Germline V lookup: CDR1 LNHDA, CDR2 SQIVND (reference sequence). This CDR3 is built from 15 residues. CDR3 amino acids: CASSTGGESSGEQFF. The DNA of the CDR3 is TGTGCCAGTAGCACAGGGGGCGAATCCTCCGGTGAGCAGTTCTTC.